The 30 T cell receptor beta chains below come from one sample, sequenced in a study of OX40 agonist ivuxolimab in advanced cancers. TCRdb keeps only in-frame clones here, not all; method: immunoSEQ multiplex PCR. In the table there are more than 45,000 clones, approximately 83% of which are singletons. The sequenced sample was CD4+ or CD8+ T cells sorted from blood, obtained in a trial of the OX40 agonist ivuxolimab. Receptor source: an adult with an advanced solid tumor such as melanoma, head and neck, liver or kidney cancer.

This clone was picked up many times. The V call is TRBV19, the J call TRBJ1-2; D unclear. CDR1 LNHDA and CDR2 SQIVND come from the germline V gene (reference sequence). CDR3 length: 16 residues. V lost 5 bases, J lost 0 bases, and 16 bases lay in between. CDR3 nucleotides: TGTGCCAGTAGTCCCGTATGGACGGCGCCTAACTATGGCTACACCTTC. Its protein product is CASSPVWTAPNYGYTF.

This clone was observed a handful of times. The chain is built from TRBV7-9 and TRBJ1-6; D gene ambiguous. V dropped 1 base and J dropped 7 bases, with 8 bases sitting between them. The CDR3 spans 14 residues. Germline CDR1 and CDR2: SEHNR and FQNEAQ (reference sequence). CDR3 region: CASSLDTSNSPLHF. CDR3 DNA sequence: TGTGCCAGCAGCTTAGACACAAGCAATTCACCCCTCCACTTT.

The chain employs TRBV9 and TRBJ2-1; D is ambiguous. This CDR3 contains 15 residues. V lost 1 base and J 4 bases, leaving 12 bases between the germline ends. Germline assignment: CDR1 SGDLS and CDR2 YYNGEE. The CDR3 DNA is TGTGCCAGCAGCGTAATGTCTTCCTTATACAATGAGCAGTTCTTC. As protein: CASSVMSSLYNEQFF.

For this clone: The sample carries other DNA sequences with the same CDR3. The chain has TRBV5-1 and TRBJ2-2; D call uncertain. The V end was cut by 0 bases, the J end by 0 bases, with 3 bases between. CDR1 is SGHRS, CDR2 YFSETQ, per germline. The CDR3 is made up of 14 amino acids. This CDR3 reads CASSLVPNTGELFF. Here the CDR3 DNA reads TGCGCCAGCAGCTTGGTTCCGAACACCGGGGAGCTGTTTTTT.

In its sample, this clone was seen a few times. The chain carries TRBV11-2 and TRBJ2-3; the match to TRBD2 covers 7 bases. CDR1 SGHAT and CDR2 FQNNGV come from the germline V gene. This CDR3 is 16 amino acids long. Trimming at V came to 6 bases and at J to 3 bases, leaving 12 bases not matched to a gene. The CDR3 DNA is TGTGCCAGCAGTCGCGAAGGGAGGGCCGGGACAGATACGCAGTATTTT. Translated: CASSREGRAGTDTQYF.

CDR3 in DNA: TGTGCCAGTAGTGAGCGGCGGACGAACACTGAAGCTTTCTTT. Translation gives CASSERRTNTEAFF. The rearrangement joins TRBV19 to TRBJ1-1; no clear D. This CDR3 is 14 amino acids long. Germline V gene sequence: CDR1 LNHDA, CDR2 SQIVND (reference sequence). The V and J ends lost 5 bases and 1 base respectively, with 11 bases between them.

This sequence joins TRBV11-2 and TRBJ1-5; 9 nucleotides align to TRBD1. CDR3 size: 15 residues. Losses at the gene ends were 5 bases for V and 12 bases for J; bases not matched to a gene: 14. From germline, CDR1 is SGHAT and CDR2 FQNNGV. The CDR3 DNA reads TGTGCCAGCAGCCCCGGGACAGGGCCCACAATGGGCCAGCATTTT. Translation: CASSPGTGPTMGQHF.

This chain links TRBV9 with TRBJ1-2; weak D call: TRBD1 (5 bases). The germline CDR1 and CDR2 sequences are SGDLS and YYNGEE. The CDR3 sequence is 15 residues long. V lost 0 bases to trimming and J lost 4 bases, with 13 bases between them. As DNA, the CDR3 is TGTGCCAGCAGCGTAGCCCTCAGTGGGGGCTATGGCTACACCTTC. It yields the protein CASSVALSGGYGYTF.

This chain uses TRBV5-4 with TRBJ2-7, with TRBD1 as a possible D gene (6 bases). The V and J ends lost 3 bases and 0 bases respectively, with 10 bases between them. Germline V gene lookup returns CDR1 SGHNT and CDR2 YYREEE (reference sequence). The CDR3 loop spans 14 amino acids. CDR3 region: CASSSGQASYEQYF. In DNA form, the CDR3 reads TGTGCCAGCAGCTCGGGACAAGCCTCCTACGAGCAGTACTTC.

The chain employs TRBV9 and TRBJ1-1; D ambiguous. V lost 0 bases, J lost 1 base, and 4 bases lay in between. The CDR3 length is 13 residues. Looked up from germline, CDR1 is SGDLS and CDR2 is YYNGEE. CDR3 coding DNA: TGTGCCAGCAGCGTAGACCGGAACACTGAAGCTTTCTTT. Residues: CASSVDRNTEAFF.

Only one count was recorded for this clone. The chain has TRBV11-2 and TRBJ1-2, with TRBD1 matching 7 bases. The germline V gene has CDR1 SGHAT and CDR2 FQNNGV. With 1 base clipped from V and 2 bases from J, the junction kept 7 bases outside the gene matches. The CDR3 sequence is 16 residues long. The DNA for the CDR3 is TGTGCCAGCAGCTTAGTTGGGCAGGGGGAAAACTATGGCTACACCTTC. It encodes CASSLVGQGENYGYTF.

The chain uses TRBV19 and TRBJ1-2; 9 bases fit TRBD1. This CDR3 has 18 residues. The germline gives CDR1 LNHDA, CDR2 SQIVND (reference sequence). V lost 4 bases to trimming and J lost 2 bases; unmatched junction nucleotides: 14. Here the CDR3 DNA reads TGTGCCAGTAGTACGTATCCCGGGACAGGGATAGGGAACTATGGCTACACCTTC. Translation gives CASSTYPGTGIGNYGYTF.

The rearrangement joins TRBV21-1 to TRBJ1-4; the table assigns TRBD1, which was not confirmed against the DNA. TRBV21-1 is described as a pseudogene. The CDR3 contains 18 residues. This CDR3 is CASSTPRVGATTGEKLFF. The CDR3 DNA is TGTGCCAGCAGCACCCCAAGGGTGGGGGCTACGACGGGTGAAAAACTGTTTTTT.

This rearrangement joins TRBV11-2 to TRBJ1-1; 9 bases align to TRBD1. V trimming: 4 bases; J trimming: 6 bases; junction bases outside the gene matches: 9. In germline, CDR1 is SGHAT, CDR2 FQNNGV. This CDR3 spans 15 amino acids. This CDR3 is CASSSTGTGMAEAFF. In DNA form, the CDR3 reads TGTGCCAGCAGCTCCACCGGGACAGGGATGGCTGAAGCTTTCTTT.

In its sample, this clone was seen once. J is TRBJ1-1 and V is TRBV6-6, with D perhaps TRBD1 (5 bases). V gave up 6 bases and J gave up 11 bases, with 16 bases separating them. CDR1 and CDR2 (germline): MNHNY, SVGAGI (reference sequence). The CDR3 spans 12 residues. This chain's CDR3 is CASRPEGRRAFF. CDR3 nucleotides: TGTGCCAGCAGGCCCGAGGGGCGTCGGGCTTTCTTT.

This clone was seen more than once but under ten times. The CDR3 DNA follows: TGTGCCAGCAGCTTGACAGGGGACGATGAGCAGTTCTTC. It translates to CASSLTGDDEQFF. The chain joins TRBV5-4 to TRBJ2-1; TRBD1 agrees at 7 bases. Germline trimming cut 1 base from V and 8 bases from J; bases unmatched to any gene: 3. Germline lookup yields CDR1 SGHNT and CDR2 YYREEE (reference sequence). The CDR3 is 13 residues long.

This chain joins TRBV25-1 and TRBJ2-1; D is perhaps TRBD1 (6 bases). The CDR3 has 14 amino acids. The germline V gene has CDR1 MGHDK and CDR2 SYGVNS. The V and J ends lost 3 bases and 6 bases respectively, with 12 bases between them. The CDR3 nucleotides read TGTGCCAGCAGTGACACAGGGAAAAGCAATGAGCAGTTCTTC. Translation: CASSDTGKSNEQFF.

J is TRBJ2-1 and V is TRBV5-1; D may be TRBD1 (6 bases). The V gene's germline CDR1 is SGHRS and CDR2 YFSETQ. Trimming took 0 bases from V and 6 from J, leaving 13 bases between them. This CDR3 is 15 amino acids long. The CDR3: CASSLGGQGLNEQFF. In DNA form, the CDR3 reads TGCGCCAGCAGCTTGGGGGGACAAGGACTCAATGAGCAGTTCTTC. Full variable domain (remainder filled in from reference TRBV5-1 and TRBJ2-1): KAGVTQTPRYLIKTRGQQVTLSCSPISGHRSVSWYQQTPGQGLQFLFEYFSETQRNKGNFPGRFSGRQFSNSRSEMNVSTLELGDSALYLCASSLGGQGLNEQFFGPGTRLTVL.

The rearrangement links TRBV14 to TRBJ2-1, with D possibly matching TRBD2 (6 bases). The CDR3 totals 16 residues. Trimming cost V 4 bases and J 5 bases, with 18 bases left between them. The V gene's germline CDR1 is SGHDN and CDR2 FVKESK. The CDR3 reads CASSPFTGTLNNEQFF. In DNA form, the CDR3 reads TGTGCCAGCAGCCCTTTTACCGGGACTTTAAACAATGAGCAGTTCTTC.

This chain connects TRBV2 to TRBJ2-3; D gene unclear. This CDR3 is 14 amino acids long. The V gene lost 6 bases and the J gene lost 2 bases, with 12 bases spanning the gap. Germline CDR1 and CDR2: SNHLY and FYNNEI. This CDR3 is CASRGNSNTDTQYF. The DNA for the CDR3 is TGTGCCAGCAGAGGGAACTCAAACACAGATACGCAGTATTTT.

This chain joins TRBV7-3 and TRBJ1-3; TRBD1 is a possible D gene (6 bases). Trimming pared 5 bases from V and 0 bases from J, leaving 14 bases between. The CDR3 length is 16 residues. Germline V gives CDR1 SGHTA, CDR2 FQGTGA. The CDR3 DNA reads TGTGCCAGCAGCCAAGGGACAACAGACTCTGGAAACACCATATATTTT. It specifies CASSQGTTDSGNTIYF.

CDR3 loop: CASRDRGGQETQYF. CDR3 in DNA: TGTGCCAGCAGGGACAGGGGCGGGCAAGAGACCCAGTACTTC. This chain links TRBV6-6 with TRBJ2-5; 9 bases agree with TRBD1. The V gene end was trimmed by 6 bases and the J gene end by 2 bases; junction bases not matched to a gene: 4. CDR1 MNHNY and CDR2 SVGAGI come from the germline V gene (reference sequence). The CDR3 totals 14 residues.

The gene calls are TRBV6-6 and TRBJ2-3; D is unclear. The germline gives CDR1 MNHNY, CDR2 SVGAGI (reference sequence). Trimming stripped 0 bases from V and 0 bases from J, with 10 bases between. CDR3 length: 16 amino acids. The CDR3: CASSYSTTVSTDTQYF. The CDR3 region has the DNA TGTGCCAGCAGTTACTCGACCACTGTTAGCACAGATACGCAGTATTTT.

Relative to its sample, this clone is medium-sized. This chain links TRBV2 with TRBJ1-2; D not resolved. CDR1 is SNHLY and CDR2 is FYNNEI in the germline V gene. V was shortened by 2 bases and J by 5 bases, with 6 bases between the two germline ends. This CDR3 comprises 12 residues. CDR3 protein: CASSENRYGYTF. The CDR3 bases are TGTGCCAGCAGTGAAAACCGATATGGCTACACCTTC. The variable domain in full, with the rest retrieved from reference TRBV2 and TRBJ1-2, is EPEVTQTPSHQVTQMGQEVILRCVPISNHLYFYWYRQILGQKVEFLVSFYNNEISEKSEIFDDQFSVERPDGSNFTLKIRSTKLEDSAMYFCASSENRYGYTFGSGTRLTVV.

The rearrangement uses TRBV5-1 and TRBJ2-1, with D maybe TRBD2 (5 bases). This CDR3 contains 14 residues. The germline V gene encodes CDR1 SGHRS and CDR2 YFSETQ. Between the trimmed V and J ends, which lost 2 bases and 8 bases, there was a span of 14 bases. The CDR3 region has the DNA TGCGCCAGCAGCTTCGGCGGGCTCGAGGATGAGCAGTTCTTC. This encodes CASSFGGLEDEQFF.

CDR3 DNA sequence: TGTGCCAGCTCACCCATCGGGGATACGCAGTATTTT. This translates into CASSPIGDTQYF. The chain is built from TRBV18 and TRBJ2-3; D is unresolved. CDR3 size: 12 residues. Looked up from germline, CDR1 is KGHSH and CDR2 is LQKENI. Deletions cut 3 bases from V and 6 bases from J, with 7 bases between.

This sequence joins TRBV30 and TRBJ1-5, with D possibly TRBD1 on 5 matching bases. CDR1 GTSNPN and CDR2 SVGIG come from the germline V gene (reference sequence). V was pared by 4 bases and J by 2 bases, with 12 bases between. CDR3 size: 14 residues. The CDR3 protein is CAWKIAQGNQPQHF. Here the CDR3 DNA reads TGTGCCTGGAAAATTGCACAGGGCAATCAGCCCCAGCATTTT. The whole variable domain, filled in from reference TRBV30 and TRBJ1-5, reads SQTIHQWPATLVQPVGSPLSLECTVEGTSNPNLYWYRQAAGRGLQLLFYSVGIGQISSEVPQNLSASRPQDRQFILSSKKLLLSDSGFYLCAWKIAQGNQPQHFGDGTRLSIL.

The rearrangement joins TRBV29-1 to TRBJ2-1; 7 nucleotides match TRBD1. CDR1 SQVTM and CDR2 ANQGSEA come from the germline V gene. This CDR3 contains 12 residues. V shed 5 bases and J 6 bases; nucleotides not matched to a gene: 4. The CDR3 loop reads CSVNRGFNEQFF. As DNA, the CDR3 is TGCAGCGTTAACAGGGGATTCAATGAGCAGTTCTTC.

This chain links TRBV28 with TRBJ1-4; TRBD1 agrees at 8 bases. The CDR3 runs 15 residues. Germline loops: CDR1 MDHEN, CDR2 SYDVKM. Germline trimming cut 5 bases from V and 8 bases from J; bases unmatched to any gene: 10. The DNA of the CDR3 is TGTGCCAGCAGTCCCCCGACAGGGGAAAGCGAAAAACTGTTTTTT. As protein: CASSPPTGESEKLFF.

The chain couples TRBV6-5 to TRBJ2-7; D gene uncertain. The germline V gene encodes CDR1 MNHEY and CDR2 SVGAGI. V shed 2 bases and J shed 0 bases, with 5 bases lying between them. CDR3 length equals 13 residues. The DNA for the CDR3 is TGTGCCAGCAGTTACCTGAGCTCCTACGAGCAGTACTTC. This gives the protein CASSYLSSYEQYF.